These T cell receptor beta chains were read from a single sample in a study of tumor and adjacent non-tumor tissue in lung cancer. From the multiplex PCR reads, TCRdb called clonotypes with MiXCR, one entry per CDR3 protein. This table has over 60,000 distinct CDR3 sequences, around four fifths appearing once. The specimen sequenced was lung tumor tissue. The receptors were sampled from a man in his sixties with non-small cell lung cancer. CDR3s include the opening cysteine and the closing phenylalanine or tryptophan. Only some rows state a clone size, as once, few, many or a class for expanded clones.

clone_size | j_call | v_call | cdr3_aa
. | TRBJ2-7 | TRBV24-1 | CATCDWGPPPYEQYF
. | TRBJ1-5 | TRBV10-3 | CDISSDRVGPQHF
. | TRBJ1-1 | TRBV10-2 | CARRNRGLTENTEVFF
. | TRBJ2-1 | TRBV10-2 | CASYRLAGGHGAGERFF
. | TRBJ1-5 | TRBV20-1 | CSPSSQDALSIQPQHF
. | TRBJ2-7 | TRBV20-1 | CSPRSRTGNEKYF
few | TRBJ2-1 | TRBV28 | CASNVTRMEALWQFF
. | TRBJ1-5 | TRBV6-1 | CANRELRQGSYPQHF
. | TRBJ2-3 | TRBV6-5 | CASRPGVNTDTQYF
. | TRBJ2-3 | TRBV29-1 | CNVETGSNTDTHYF
once | TRBJ2-7 | TRBV5-5 | CASSFWFSALSGNGEQYF
many | TRBJ1-2 | TRBV12-3/TRBV12-4 | CASSPDRNGYTF
many | TRBJ1-2 | TRBV10-3 | CAISEGSNYGYTF
. | TRBJ2-2 | TRBV6-5 | CASSYSEGLPGELFF
. | TRBJ1-4 | TRBV20-1 | CSARELVCEKPFF
. | TRBJ2-7 | TRBV6-2/TRBV6-3 | CTSREPEQGHDQYF
once | TRBJ2-7 | TRBV20-1 | CTTRDRPDGQYF
. | TRBJ2-3 | TRBV18 | CASSTDAQYF
. | TRBJ2-5 | TRBV7-6 | CASSLQAGPVQEIQYF
. | TRBJ2-2 | TRBV12-3/TRBV12-4 | CASNSGLVVGELFF
. | TRBJ2-5 | TRBV20-1 | CSASGLAGVRVEQETQYF
many | TRBJ2-5 | TRBV20-1 | CSARQRGVRETQYF
. | TRBJ1-1 | TRBV29-1 | CSVAPGQGMNTEALF
. | TRBJ2-3 | TRBV28 | CASTSRASTDTQYF
few | TRBJ2-7 | TRBV20-1 | CSAWDRPDKQYF
. | TRBJ2-7 | TRBV30 | CAWIVLAGAGHYF
few | TRBJ1-5 | TRBV12-3/TRBV12-4 | CASSLTTGGYQPQRF
. | TRBJ2-7 | TRBV19 | CTSTIRSSYEQYF
. | TRBJ2-2 | TRBV20-1 | CSVTRGQGLSEELFF
. | TRBJ2-3 | TRBV29-1 | CSVDSRTGGADTLYF
. | TRBJ2-2 | TRBV29-1 | CSVEELAVNTGGLFF
. | TRBJ1-1 | TRBV20-1 | CSARVRAPEAFF
. | TRBJ2-7 | TRBV6-2/TRBV6-3 | CASSKLILYEQYF
. | TRBJ1-2 | TRBV29-1 | CSVNRESGYTF
. | TRBJ2-5 | TRBV11-1 | CAISLMKETQYF
few | TRBJ2-7 | TRBV29-1 | CNAYTGTSSYEQYF
. | TRBJ2-5 | TRBV6-1 | CASSQSSAAEETQYF
. | TRBJ2-1 | TRBV6-2/TRBV6-3 | CVNSRQGSYNEQFF
many | TRBJ2-1 | TRBV20-1 | CSAQSSTSADNEQFF
. | TRBJ2-3 | TRBV6-1 | CAGRQTIWPPTDKQYF
. | TRBJ2-3 | TRBV29-1 | CSVDPGRKADTQYF
. | TRBJ2-3 | TRBV5-4 | CAGSPIEQEAGDTQYF
. | TRBJ1-2 | TRBV20-1 | CSASTGIANGYTF
. | TRBJ2-3 | TRBV28 | CASSPLIRDMQYF
many | TRBJ2-2 | TRBV20-1 | CSAGTGRFGELFF